Below, 12 T cell receptor beta chains from the same sample are listed, as sequenced in a study of blood T cells in healthy people across ages. A second PCR, run for roughly 7 to 12 cycles, used a sample-barcoded 5' primer plus a J-beta primer mix. In TCRdb, the 5' RACE reads were re-called with MiXCR into one record per CDR3 protein. The sample shows about 540,000 distinct CDR3 sequences, more than 20% of them seen only once. Separately, the same data were catalogued under a study of T cells of mothers and their children.

The sequenced sample consisted of blood. Every receptor here comes from a boy aged 5-17 years in good health.

V gene TRBV12-3 or TRBV12-4 combines with J gene TRBJ2-7, with 9 bases lining up with TRBD1. This CDR3 comprises 14 residues. V was clipped by 7 bases and J by 0 bases; unmatched bases: 4. CDR3 DNA: TGTGCCAGCACCCAGGGACAGGGCTCCTACGAGCAGTACTTC. Its translation is CASTQGQGSYEQYF.

A few counts support this clonotype. This chain uses TRBV10-2 with TRBJ2-5, with a tentative D call TRBD2 (6 bases). Trimming pared 8 bases from V and 5 bases from J, leaving 18 bases between. The germline CDR1 and CDR2 sequences are WSHSY and SAAADI. CDR3 length: 14 residues. The CDR3 DNA reads TGCGCCAGCGGATTTAGGAGGGATGGGGAGACCCAGTACTTC. This codes for CASGFRRDGETQYF.

This clonotype was detected a few times. This chain uses TRBV29-1 with TRBJ1-2; D not certain. Germline lookup yields CDR1 SQVTM and CDR2 ANQGSEA. This CDR3 contains 14 residues. The V end lost 6 bases, the J end lost 3 bases, and 17 bases lay between the germline ends. CDR3 DNA sequence: TGCAGCGTCAGGCCGCGGTTTCAGGACTATGGCTACACCTTC. It specifies CSVRPRFQDYGYTF.

This clonotype has a handful of counts. The chain has TRBV2 and TRBJ2-7; the match to TRBD1 covers 10 bases. The germline V gene has CDR1 SNHLY and CDR2 FYNNEI. CDR3 length: 14 amino acids. V was pared by 4 bases and J by 5 bases, with 5 bases of the junction left unmatched. This chain's CDR3 is CASSGGQGHHEQYF. The DNA for the CDR3 is TGTGCCAGCAGTGGGGGACAGGGGCACCACGAGCAGTACTTC.

This clonotype was counted between two and nine times. The rearrangement links TRBV10-3 to TRBJ2-3; 12 nucleotides agree with TRBD2. In germline, CDR1 is ENHRY, CDR2 SYGVKD. The V gene end was trimmed by 3 bases and the J gene end by 4 bases; junction bases not matched to a gene: 5. The CDR3 runs 16 residues. The CDR3 spells CAISEASGGVADTQYF. CDR3 in DNA: TGTGCCATCAGTGAAGCTAGCGGGGGGGTGGCAGATACGCAGTATTTT.

V and J are TRBV19 and TRBJ1-1, with D maybe TRBD1 (5 bases). Trimming removed 3 bases at V and 1 base at J, with 12 bases between. Germline CDR1 is LNHDA and CDR2 is SQIVND (reference sequence). CDR3 length equals 15 residues. The CDR3 nucleotides are TGTGCCAGTAGTATTCTCCTCCAGGGGAACACTGAAGCTTTCTTT. This sequence encodes CASSILLQGNTEAFF. Looking up the rest from reference TRBV19 and TRBJ1-1 gives the full variable domain: DGGITQSPKYLFRKEGQNVTLSCEQNLNHDAMYWYRQDPGQGLRLIYYSQIVNDFQKGDIAEGYSVSREKKESFPLTVTSAQKNPTAFYLCASSILLQGNTEAFFGQGTRLTVV.

J is TRBJ1-4 and V is TRBV20-1; weak D call: TRBD1 (5 bases). The germline V and J ends were trimmed by 5 bases and 7 bases, with 17 bases remaining between them. This CDR3 is built from 14 residues. Germline values: CDR1 DFQATT, CDR2 SNEGSKA (reference sequence). The CDR3 protein is CSADGTVGGEKLFF. The CDR3 nucleotides are TGCAGTGCTGATGGGACGGTTGGGGGTGAAAAACTGTTTTTT.

The chain combines TRBV7-2 with TRBJ2-1; the match to TRBD1 covers 8 bases. Germline V gives CDR1 SGHTA, CDR2 FQGNSA. Losses at the gene ends were 3 bases for V and 5 bases for J; bases not matched to a gene: 6. This CDR3 is built from 15 residues. Written as DNA, the CDR3 is TGTGCCAGCAGCTTGGGGACAGGCGCCCACAATGAGCAGTTCTTC. This gives the protein CASSLGTGAHNEQFF. The entire variable domain, with the rest obtained from reference TRBV7-2 and TRBJ2-1, is as follows: GAGVSQSPSNKVTEKGKDVELRCDPISGHTALYWYRQSLGQGLEFLIYFQGNSAPDKSGLPSDRFSAERTGGSVSTLTIQRTQQEDSAVYLCASSLGTGAHNEQFFGPGTRLTVL.

The table lists this clonotype with a few counts. This chain links TRBV7-2 with TRBJ2-1; 7 nucleotides line up with TRBD1. CDR1 and CDR2 (germline): SGHTA, FQGNSA. This CDR3 contains 15 residues. With V trimmed by 6 bases and J by 7 bases, 12 bases remained unmatched. CDR3 sequence reads: CASSFGVGGINEQFF. CDR3 nucleotide sequence: TGTGCCAGCAGTTTTGGGGTAGGGGGCATAAATGAGCAGTTCTTC.

The J gene is TRBJ2-1, the V gene TRBV15, with 12 bases identical to TRBD2. The CDR3 runs 18 residues. Germline loops: CDR1 LNHNV, CDR2 YYDKDF (reference sequence). Trimming cost V 0 bases and J 8 bases; bases outside gene matches: 11. As DNA, the CDR3 is TGTGCCACCAGCAGAGATGAAGCCTTACTAGCGGGGGGACATGAGCAGTTCTTC. Amino acid sequence: CATSRDEALLAGGHEQFF.

This clonotype was detected only a few times. At one boundary the junction diverges from the germline segment, which might be a read error. The genes are TRBV6-6 and TRBJ2-3; D not resolved. This CDR3 has 16 residues. Germline V gives CDR1 MNHNY, CDR2 SVGAGI (reference sequence). The CDR3 bases are TGTGCCAGCAGTTACTCTCCAGACCCCGGCACAGATACGCGGTATTTT. Encoded protein: CASSYSPDPGTDTRYF.

This chain links TRBV28 with TRBJ2-1; the match to TRBD1 covers 8 bases. Trimming removed 10 bases from V and 3 bases from J; junction bases left unmatched: 17. Per germline, CDR1 MDHEN and CDR2 SYDVKM. The CDR3 consists of 17 residues. The CDR3 is CATYPHRVGQGYNEQFF. The CDR3 nucleotides read TGTGCCACATACCCCCACAGGGTTGGACAGGGCTACAATGAGCAGTTCTTC.